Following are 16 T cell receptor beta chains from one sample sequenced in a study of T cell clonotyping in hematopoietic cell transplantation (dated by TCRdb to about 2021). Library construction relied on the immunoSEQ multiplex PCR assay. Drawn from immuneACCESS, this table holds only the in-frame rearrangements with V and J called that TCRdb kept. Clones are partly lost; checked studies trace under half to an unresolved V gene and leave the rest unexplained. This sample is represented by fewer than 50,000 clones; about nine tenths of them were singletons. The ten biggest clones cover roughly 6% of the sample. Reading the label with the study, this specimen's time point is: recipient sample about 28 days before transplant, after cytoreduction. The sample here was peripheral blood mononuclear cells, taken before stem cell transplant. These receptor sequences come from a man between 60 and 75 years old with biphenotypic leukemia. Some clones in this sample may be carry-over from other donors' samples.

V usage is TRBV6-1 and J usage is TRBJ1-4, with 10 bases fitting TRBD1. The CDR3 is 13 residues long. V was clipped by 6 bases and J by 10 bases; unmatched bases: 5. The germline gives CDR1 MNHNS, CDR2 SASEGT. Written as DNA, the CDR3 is TGTGCCAGCAGCGGGGACAGGGGAGTAAAACTGTTTTTT. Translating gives CASSGDRGVKLFF.

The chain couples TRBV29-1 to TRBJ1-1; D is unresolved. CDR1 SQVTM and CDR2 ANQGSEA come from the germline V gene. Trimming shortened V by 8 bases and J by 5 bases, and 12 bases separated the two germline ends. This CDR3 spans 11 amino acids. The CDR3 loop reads CSLRRGTEAFF. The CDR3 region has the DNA TGCAGCCTACGACGGGGTACTGAAGCTTTCTTT. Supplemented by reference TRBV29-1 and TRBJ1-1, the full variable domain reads SAVISQKPSRDICQRGTSLTIQCQVDSQVTMMFWYRQQPGQSLTLIATANQGSEATYESGFVIDKFPISRPNLTFSTLTVSNMSPEDSSIYLCSLRRGTEAFFGQGTRLTVV.

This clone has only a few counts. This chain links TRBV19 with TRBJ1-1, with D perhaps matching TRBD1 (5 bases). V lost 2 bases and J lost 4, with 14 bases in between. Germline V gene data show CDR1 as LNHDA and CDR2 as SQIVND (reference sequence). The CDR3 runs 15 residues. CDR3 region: CASSITFQGLTEAFF. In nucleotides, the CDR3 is TGTGCCAGTAGTATAACCTTCCAGGGACTCACTGAAGCTTTCTTT.

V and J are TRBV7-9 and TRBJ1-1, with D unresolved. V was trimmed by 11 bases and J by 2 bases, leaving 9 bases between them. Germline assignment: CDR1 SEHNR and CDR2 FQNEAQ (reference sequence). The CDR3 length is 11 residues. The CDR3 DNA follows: TGTGCCGGCCAGGATAACACTGAAGCTTTCTTT. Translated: CAGQDNTEAFF.

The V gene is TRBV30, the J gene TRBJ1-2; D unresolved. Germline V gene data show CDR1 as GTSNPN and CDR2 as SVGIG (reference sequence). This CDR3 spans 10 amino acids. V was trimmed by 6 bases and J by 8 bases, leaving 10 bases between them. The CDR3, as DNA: TGTGCCTGCGTTTGGGGAGGCTACACCTTC. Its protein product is CACVWGGYTF.

The CDR3 sequence: CASSLEGLVGYEQYF. In DNA form, the CDR3 reads TGTGCCAGCAGCTTAGAAGGTCTAGTAGGGTACGAGCAGTACTTC. The rearrangement joins TRBV11-2 to TRBJ2-7, with D unresolved. The ends were cut back, 0 bases at V and 4 bases at J, with 13 bases in the middle. CDR3 length: 15 residues. Germline loops: CDR1 SGHAT, CDR2 FQNNGV.

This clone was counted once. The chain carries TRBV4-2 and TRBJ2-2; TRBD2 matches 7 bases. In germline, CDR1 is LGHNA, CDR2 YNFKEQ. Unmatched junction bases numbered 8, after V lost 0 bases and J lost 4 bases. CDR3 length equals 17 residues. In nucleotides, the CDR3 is TGTGCCAGCAGCCAAGAGCGCCTAGCGGTTACCACCGGGGAGCTGTTTTTT. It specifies CASSQERLAVTTGELFF.

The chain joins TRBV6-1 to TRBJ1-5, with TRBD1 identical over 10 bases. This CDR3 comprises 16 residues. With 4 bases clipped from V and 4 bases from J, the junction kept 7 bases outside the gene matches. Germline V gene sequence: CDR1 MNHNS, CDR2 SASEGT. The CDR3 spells CASSATWTGGNQPQHF. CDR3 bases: TGTGCCAGCAGTGCCACTTGGACAGGGGGAAATCAGCCCCAGCATTTT.

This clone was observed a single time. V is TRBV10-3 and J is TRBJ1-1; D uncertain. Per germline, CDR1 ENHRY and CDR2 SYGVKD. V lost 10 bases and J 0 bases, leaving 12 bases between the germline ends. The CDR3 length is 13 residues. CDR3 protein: CARRLNLNTEAFF. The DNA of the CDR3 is TGTGCCAGGCGATTGAATTTGAACACTGAAGCTTTCTTT.

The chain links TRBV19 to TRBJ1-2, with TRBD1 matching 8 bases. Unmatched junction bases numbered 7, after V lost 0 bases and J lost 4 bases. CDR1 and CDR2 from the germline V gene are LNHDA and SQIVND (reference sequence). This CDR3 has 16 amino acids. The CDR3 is CASSIDQGAGVYGYTF. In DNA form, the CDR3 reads TGTGCCAGTAGTATAGATCAGGGGGCCGGCGTCTATGGCTACACCTTC. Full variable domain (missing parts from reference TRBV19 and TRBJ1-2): DGGITQSPKYLFRKEGQNVTLSCEQNLNHDAMYWYRQDPGQGLRLIYYSQIVNDFQKGDIAEGYSVSREKKESFPLTVTSAQKNPTAFYLCASSIDQGAGVYGYTFGSGTRLTVV.

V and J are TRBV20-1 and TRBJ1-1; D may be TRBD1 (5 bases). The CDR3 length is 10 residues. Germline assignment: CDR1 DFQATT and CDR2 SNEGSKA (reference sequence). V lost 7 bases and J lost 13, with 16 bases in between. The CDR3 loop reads CSVRGSSIFF. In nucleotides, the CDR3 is TGCAGTGTTCGGGGCAGCAGCATTTTCTTT.

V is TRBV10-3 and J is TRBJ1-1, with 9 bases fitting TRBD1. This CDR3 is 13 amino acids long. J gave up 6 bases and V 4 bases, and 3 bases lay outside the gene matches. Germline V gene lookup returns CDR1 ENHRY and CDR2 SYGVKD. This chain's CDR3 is CAISGTGVSEAFF. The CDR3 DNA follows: TGTGCCATCAGTGGGACAGGGGTGTCTGAAGCTTTCTTT.

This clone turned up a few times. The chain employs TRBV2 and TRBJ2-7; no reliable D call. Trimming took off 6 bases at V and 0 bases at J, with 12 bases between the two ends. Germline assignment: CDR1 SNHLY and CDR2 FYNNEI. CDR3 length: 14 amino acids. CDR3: CASRWRLSSYEQYF. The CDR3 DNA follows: TGTGCCAGCAGGTGGCGCCTGAGCTCCTACGAGCAGTACTTC.

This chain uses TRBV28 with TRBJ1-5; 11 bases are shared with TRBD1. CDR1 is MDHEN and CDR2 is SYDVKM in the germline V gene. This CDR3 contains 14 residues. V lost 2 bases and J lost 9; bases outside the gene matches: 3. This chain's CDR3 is CASSLGQGALPQHF. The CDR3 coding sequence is TGTGCCAGCAGTTTAGGACAGGGGGCCTTGCCCCAGCATTTT.

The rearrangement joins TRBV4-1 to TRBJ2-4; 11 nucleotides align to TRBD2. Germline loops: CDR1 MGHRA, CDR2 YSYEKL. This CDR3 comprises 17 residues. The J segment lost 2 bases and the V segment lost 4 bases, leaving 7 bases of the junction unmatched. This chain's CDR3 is CASSLATSGITKNIQYF. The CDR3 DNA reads TGCGCCAGCAGCCTCGCGACTAGCGGGATTACCAAAAACATTCAGTACTTC.

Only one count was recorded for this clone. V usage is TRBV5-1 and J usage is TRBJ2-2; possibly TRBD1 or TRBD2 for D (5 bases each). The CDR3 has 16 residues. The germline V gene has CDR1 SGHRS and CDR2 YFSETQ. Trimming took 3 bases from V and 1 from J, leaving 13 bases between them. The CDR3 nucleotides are TGCGCCAGCAGCTCATCTGGGACGGGGAACACCGGGGAGCTGTTTTTT. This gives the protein CASSSSGTGNTGELFF.